These 31 T cell receptor beta chains were sequenced from one sample in a study of human T cells and chemical hapten exposure. Regarding time point: patch test 1, 2 weeks after DPC sensitization. Documented treatment: therapeutic diphenylcyclopropenone sensitization with weekly scalp DPC. Using its own MiXCR run on the RACE reads, TCRdb lists one record per CDR3 protein. The sample holds fewer than 400,000 distinct CDR3 sequences, approximately 6.3% seen once. Source: whole blood, taken in connection with sensitization to the hapten diphenylcyclopropenone (DPC). These receptors were collected from a woman aged 18-35 years with alopecia areata. Some clones in this sample may be carry-over from other donors' samples.

The chain has TRBV10-3 and TRBJ1-6, with 7 bases that match TRBD1. CDR1 is ENHRY and CDR2 is SYGVKD in the germline V gene. This CDR3 comprises 19 residues. V trimming: 8 bases; J trimming: 0 bases; junction bases outside the gene matches: 16. The CDR3 bases are TGTGCCATCGGGACGATGACAGGGCCTCATAACTCCTATAATTCACCCCTCCACTTT. This translates into CAIGTMTGPHNSYNSPLHF.

In its sample, this clonotype was seen many times. V and J are TRBV12-3 or TRBV12-4 and TRBJ1-2, with 7 positions matching TRBD1. This CDR3 spans 12 amino acids. With 6 bases clipped from V and 5 bases from J, the junction kept 3 bases outside the gene matches. The CDR3 nucleotides are TGTGCCAGCAGCACGACAGGGTATGGCTACACCTTC. This encodes CASSTTGYGYTF.

This clonotype was recorded many times. The chain joins TRBV10-3 to TRBJ1-6; a possible D gene is TRBD1 (6 bases). CDR1 and CDR2 from the germline V gene are ENHRY and SYGVKD. The CDR3 consists of 14 residues. V was trimmed by 6 bases and J by 7 bases, leaving 13 bases between them. The DNA of the CDR3 is TGTGCCATCAGGCGGGGGGCCGGGAATTCACCCCTCCACTTT. It yields the protein CAIRRGAGNSPLHF.

The chain employs TRBV3-1 and TRBJ1-2; D remains unclear. The CDR3 is 14 residues long. Germline V CDR1 and CDR2: LGHDT, YNNKEL (reference sequence). Trimming pared 1 base from V and 4 bases from J, leaving 10 bases between. The DNA of the CDR3 is TGTGCCAGCAGCCAAGTAAACAGCCCCTATGGCTACACCTTC. Amino acid sequence: CASSQVNSPYGYTF.

The rearrangement links TRBV27 to TRBJ1-1; D unresolved. V gave up 1 base and J gave up 7 bases, with 10 bases separating them. This CDR3 contains 13 residues. Germline-derived CDR1 and CDR2 are MNHEY and SMNVEV (reference sequence). As DNA, the CDR3 is TGTGCCAGCAGTTTATGGGGAACAGATGAAGCTTTCTTT. Its translation: CASSLWGTDEAFF.

This chain connects TRBV7-9 to TRBJ1-3; no definite D call. From germline, CDR1 is SEHNR and CDR2 FQNEAQ (reference sequence). The CDR3 is 19 amino acids. V lost 1 base and J lost 0, with 19 bases in between. CDR3: CASSLEGVGRSFSGNTIYF. The CDR3 DNA reads TGTGCCAGCAGCTTAGAAGGAGTCGGCAGATCTTTCTCTGGAAACACCATATATTTT.

The sample holds a few counts of this clonotype. Because the CDR3 is missing its conserved closing phenylalanine or tryptophan, this is likely a read error. The DNA is left out, because the CDR3 cannot be placed on it with certainty; the CDR3 is given as TCRdb lists it. This chain joins TRBV10-3 and TRBJ2-1; the DNA was not compared with TRBD2, the D call given in the table. Termini included, the CDR3 measures 13 amino acids. Germline CDR1 ENHRY, CDR2 SYGVKD. CDR3: CATEPTDRGAGVM.

The rearrangement joins TRBV19 to TRBJ1-2; D is undetermined. CDR1 and CDR2 from the germline V gene are LNHDA and SQIVND (reference sequence). The V and J ends lost 5 bases and 6 bases respectively, with 13 bases between them. The CDR3 contains 13 residues. The chain's CDR3 is CASSPSPTHGYTF. Written as DNA, the CDR3 is TGTGCCAGTAGTCCCTCCCCAACACATGGCTACACCTTC.

This clonotype was picked up many times. The chain joins TRBV6-6 to TRBJ1-5; TRBD1 might be the D (5 bases). With 4 bases removed from V and 1 base from J, the gap between germline ends came to 8 bases. The CDR3 runs 14 residues. CDR1 and CDR2 (germline): MNHNY, SVGAGI (reference sequence). The chain's CDR3 is CASSSGKSNQPQHF. The CDR3 nucleotides are TGTGCCAGCAGTTCAGGGAAAAGCAATCAGCCCCAGCATTTT.

This clonotype was found many times. This chain links TRBV27 with TRBJ1-1; the D is unclear. Trimming took 3 bases from V and 1 from J, leaving 9 bases between them. The CDR3 spans 14 residues. Germline lookup yields CDR1 MNHEY and CDR2 SMNVEV (reference sequence). CDR3 sequence: CASSFRQANTEAFF. CDR3 sequence (DNA): TGTGCCAGCAGTTTTAGGCAGGCGAACACTGAAGCTTTCTTT.

The J gene is TRBJ2-7, the V gene TRBV18; D unresolved. This CDR3 has 13 residues. V was trimmed by 6 bases and J by 0 bases, leaving 9 bases between them. Germline V CDR1 and CDR2: KGHSH, LQKENI. DNA of the CDR3: TGTGCCAGCTCCGTTGGCCTCTCCTACGAGCAGTACTTC. Protein: CASSVGLSYEQYF.

This clonotype was recorded a few times. The rearrangement uses TRBV11-2 and TRBJ1-1; D remains ambiguous. V was pared by 8 bases and J by 4 bases, with 14 bases between. The germline V gene encodes CDR1 SGHAT and CDR2 FQNNGV. This CDR3 region has 13 residues. As DNA, the CDR3 is TGTGCCAGCGGGGTAGGGTTCGGCACTGAAGCTTTCTTT. Protein product: CASGVGFGTEAFF.

This clonotype has more than one count but fewer than ten. The V call is TRBV7-2, the J call TRBJ1-1, with TRBD1 matching 8 bases. In germline, CDR1 is SGHTA, CDR2 FQGNSA. This CDR3 spans 14 amino acids. Germline trimming cut 3 bases from V and 4 bases from J; bases unmatched to any gene: 4. CDR3 region: CASSLTGAVTEAFF. The CDR3 DNA follows: TGTGCCAGCAGCTTGACAGGGGCCGTCACTGAAGCTTTCTTT.

In its sample, this clonotype was seen many times. CDR3 loop: CASSSTGETQYF. CDR3 sequence (DNA): TGTGCCAGCAGCTCAACAGGGGAGACCCAGTACTTC. This chain connects TRBV7-9 to TRBJ2-5, with a possible D match to TRBD1 (6 bases). The CDR3 sequence is 12 residues long. Germline V gives CDR1 SEHNR, CDR2 FQNEAQ (reference sequence). V was clipped by 4 bases and J by 5 bases, with 8 bases between them.

The genes are TRBV5-1 and TRBJ1-1; weak D call: TRBD1 (6 bases). The germline V gene has CDR1 SGHRS and CDR2 YFSETQ. The CDR3 runs 12 residues. V lost 3 bases, J lost 5 bases, and 8 bases lay in between. CDR3 residues: CASSWGPTEAFF. Here the CDR3 DNA reads TGCGCCAGCAGCTGGGGGCCGACTGAAGCTTTCTTT.

V usage is TRBV6-6 and J usage is TRBJ2-3; 7 positions agree with TRBD1. Trimming removed 3 bases from V and 1 base from J; junction bases left unmatched: 4. The CDR3 has 15 residues. Germline V CDR1 and CDR2: MNHNY, SVGAGI (reference sequence). This CDR3 is CASSYPDRGTDTQYF. In DNA form, the CDR3 reads TGTGCCAGCAGTTATCCCGACAGGGGCACAGATACGCAGTATTTT.

This chain links TRBV7-9 with TRBJ2-2; 9 bases agree with TRBD1. The V segment lost 4 bases and the J segment 3 bases; nucleotides outside the gene matches: 9. Germline assignment: CDR1 SEHNR and CDR2 FQNEAQ (reference sequence). There are 17 residues in the CDR3. Here the CDR3 DNA reads TGTGCCAGCAGCTCCCCGGGACAGGGTATTGACACCGGGGAGCTGTTTTTT. Translating gives CASSSPGQGIDTGELFF.

This clonotype has only a few counts. The rearrangement uses TRBV2 and TRBJ1-1; D is unresolved. The germline CDR1 and CDR2 sequences are SNHLY and FYNNEI. CDR3 length: 13 residues. Trimming pared 8 bases from V and 1 base from J, leaving 11 bases between. CDR3 nucleotides: TGTGCCAGCCTGTACCGCCCGAACACTGAAGCTTTCTTT. Its protein product is CASLYRPNTEAFF.

This clonotype was detected many times. The chain has TRBV2 and TRBJ2-3, with 9 bases matching TRBD1. This CDR3 has 15 amino acids. The trim removed 1 base at V and 2 bases at J, leaving 1 base unmatched. Germline CDR1 reads SNHLY; CDR2 reads FYNNEI. CDR3 sequence (DNA): TGTGCCAGCAGTGAAGGGACAGGGGTCACAGATACGCAGTATTTT. Amino acids: CASSEGTGVTDTQYF. Full variable domain (rest looked up from reference TRBV2 and TRBJ2-3): EPEVTQTPSHQVTQMGQEVILRCVPISNHLYFYWYRQILGQKVEFLVSFYNNEISEKSEIFDDQFSVERPDGSNFTLKIRSTKLEDSAMYFCASSEGTGVTDTQYFGPGTRLTVL.

This clonotype was recorded many times. J is TRBJ2-5 and V is TRBV10-3, with D tentatively TRBD2 (6 bases). This CDR3 is built from 11 residues. Germline V gene lookup returns CDR1 ENHRY and CDR2 SYGVKD. V dropped 10 bases and J dropped 2 bases, with 8 bases sitting between them. CDR3 DNA: TGTGCCACCGGACTACAAGAGACCCAGTACTTC. Its protein is CATGLQETQYF.

In its sample, this clonotype was seen many times. This chain connects TRBV7-2 to TRBJ1-6; weak D call: TRBD1 (6 bases). Trimming took 6 bases from V and 9 from J, leaving 12 bases between them. CDR1 SGHTA and CDR2 FQGNSA come from the germline V gene. The CDR3 spans 13 residues. The CDR3, as DNA: TGTGCCAGCAGTCGACAGGACAGTTCACCCCTCCACTTT. It yields the protein CASSRQDSSPLHF.

This rearrangement joins TRBV29-1 to TRBJ1-2; 7 nucleotides match TRBD1. This CDR3 contains 13 residues. Germline CDR1 is SQVTM and CDR2 is ANQGSEA. V dropped 6 bases and J dropped 7; count of bases not matched to a gene: 11. The CDR3 loop reads CSVPSTRGTGYTF. In nucleotides, the CDR3 is TGCAGCGTACCGAGCACCAGGGGGACTGGCTACACCTTC.

This clonotype has only a few counts. V and J are TRBV5-1 and TRBJ2-7; no reliable D call. Trimming took off 0 bases at V and 4 bases at J, with 8 bases between the two ends. Germline lookup yields CDR1 SGHRS and CDR2 YFSETQ. This CDR3 has 13 amino acids. In DNA, the CDR3 is TGCGCCAGCAGCTTGGGTACGCGGTACGAGCAGTACTTC. Translated, it gives CASSLGTRYEQYF.

This clonotype turned up a few times. The J gene is TRBJ1-1, the V gene TRBV6-2 or TRBV6-3; 8 bases match TRBD1. The CDR3 spans 15 residues. Trimming cost V 4 bases and J 3 bases; bases outside gene matches: 7. Looked up from germline, CDR1 is MNHEY and CDR2 is SVGEGT. CDR3 nucleotide sequence: TGTGCCAGCAGTTTCAGGGGGCTAAGGGACACTGAAGCTTTCTTT. Translating it yields CASSFRGLRDTEAFF.

The genes are TRBV6-2 or TRBV6-3 and TRBJ1-1, with 12 bases identical to TRBD1. From germline, CDR1 is MNHEY and CDR2 SVGEGT. This CDR3 spans 16 amino acids. The J segment lost 4 bases and the V segment lost 7 bases, leaving 10 bases of the junction unmatched. The CDR3 region is CASTAGGQGALTEAFF. The CDR3 nucleotides read TGTGCCAGCACCGCGGGGGGACAGGGGGCGCTCACTGAAGCTTTCTTT.

The J gene is TRBJ1-2, the V gene TRBV4-3, with 8 nucleotides matching TRBD1. Trimming cost V 3 bases and J 5 bases; bases outside gene matches: 8. The CDR3 totals 15 residues. Germline CDR1 and CDR2: LGHNA and YSLEER. The DNA of the CDR3 is TGCGCCAGCAGCCATGACCGGACAGGGCGGTATGGCTACACCTTC. Protein: CASSHDRTGRYGYTF.

This clonotype has only a few counts. This chain uses TRBV6-1 with TRBJ1-4; 10 bases are a match to TRBD1. Germline assignment: CDR1 MNHNS and CDR2 SASEGT. CDR3 length: 15 residues. V was clipped by 3 bases and J by 7 bases; unmatched bases: 5. CDR3: CASSEGTGASEKLFF. The CDR3 DNA reads as TGTGCCAGCAGTGAGGGGACAGGGGCTTCTGAAAAACTGTTTTTT.

The chain employs TRBV6-6 and TRBJ2-3; 7 positions agree with TRBD1. Germline trimming cut 7 bases from V and 0 bases from J; bases unmatched to any gene: 7. The CDR3 covers 15 residues. The germline CDR1 and CDR2 sequences are MNHNY and SVGAGI (reference sequence). In DNA form, the CDR3 reads TGTGCCAGCAAGGGGGCAGGGGTGAGCACAGATACGCAGTATTTT. Translation gives CASKGAGVSTDTQYF.

V usage is TRBV29-1 and J usage is TRBJ1-1; TRBD1 agrees at 9 bases. V shed 6 bases, J shed 4 bases, and the junction held 9 bases outside the gene matches. The CDR3 is 14 amino acids. Germline values: CDR1 SQVTM, CDR2 ANQGSEA. CDR3 protein: CSVGQGPGGTEAFF. The DNA of the CDR3 is TGCAGCGTGGGACAGGGACCGGGCGGCACTGAAGCTTTCTTT.

The genes are TRBV5-1 and TRBJ2-1; 9 nucleotides line up with TRBD1. CDR3 size: 16 residues. Germline CDR1 is SGHRS and CDR2 is YFSETQ. The V segment lost 3 bases and the J segment 1 base; nucleotides outside the gene matches: 5. The CDR3 loop reads CASSSGQGRSYNEQFF. CDR3 in DNA: TGCGCCAGCAGCTCCGGACAGGGGAGGTCCTACAATGAGCAGTTCTTC.

This chain uses TRBV28 with TRBJ2-4; tentative D call: TRBD2 (7 bases). This CDR3 has 14 amino acids. Trimming took 10 bases from V and 4 from J, leaving 17 bases between them. Germline V gives CDR1 MDHEN, CDR2 SYDVKM. The CDR3 nucleotides read TGTGCCACCTCGCAGGGAGGGGGGAAAAACATTCAGTACTTC. It yields the protein CATSQGGGKNIQYF.